Listed here are 5 T cell receptor beta chains from one sample, sequenced in a study of T cells after posttransplantation cyclophosphamide. TCRdb's copy holds only in-frame clones and misses some; the assay was immunoSEQ multiplex PCR. The sample gives 41,000 or so clones, none seen only once, and the top ten clones hold more than 4.5%. The sample comprised PBMCs. These receptors all stem from a man between 25 and 39 years old in good health and a related stem cell transplant donor.

This clone was seen many times. The rearrangement uses TRBV12-3 or TRBV12-4 and TRBJ1-2, with D possibly TRBD1 on 6 matching bases. V lost 1 base and J 4 bases, leaving 10 bases between the germline ends. The CDR3 runs 14 residues. In DNA, the CDR3 is TGTGCCAGCAGTTTAGGACAGGCGGGCTATGGCTACACCTTC. Translating it yields CASSLGQAGYGYTF.

This clone was seen more than once but under ten times. The J gene is TRBJ2-7, the V gene TRBV9; 8 positions match TRBD2. Trimming took 0 bases from V and 3 from J; bases not matched to a gene: 11. Germline V CDR1 and CDR2: SGDLS, YYNGEE. The CDR3 covers 17 residues. CDR3 nucleotides: TGTGCCAGCAGCGTAGGCCAAGGCCGGGGGGGGTACTACGAGCAGTACTTC. Residues: CASSVGQGRGGYYEQYF.

This clone was found many times. J is TRBJ2-3 and V is TRBV5-4; 12 nucleotides agree with TRBD2. V shed 4 bases, J shed 0 bases, and the junction held 3 bases outside the gene matches. The CDR3 sequence is 16 residues long. The germline CDR1 and CDR2 sequences are SGHNT and YYREEE (reference sequence). This CDR3 is CASSIGTSGSTDTQYF. The CDR3 bases are TGTGCCAGCAGCATTGGGACTAGCGGGAGCACAGATACGCAGTATTTT.

This clone was seen ten or more times. The chain employs TRBV7-6 and TRBJ2-2; 8 bases fit TRBD2. Germline V gene data show CDR1 as SGHVS and CDR2 as FNYEAQ. The J segment lost 4 bases and the V segment lost 1 base, leaving 8 bases of the junction unmatched. The length of the CDR3 is 17 residues. This CDR3 reads CASSLGAGRGATGELFF. The CDR3 coding sequence is TGTGCCAGCAGCTTAGGGGCCGGGCGGGGGGCCACCGGGGAGCTGTTTTTT.

This clone was seen at least ten times. The V gene is TRBV6-5, the J gene TRBJ2-1, with 9 bases fitting TRBD1. The V and J ends lost 5 bases and 6 bases, in that order; junction bases with no gene match: 5. Germline V gene lookup returns CDR1 MNHEY and CDR2 SVGAGI. This CDR3 is built from 14 residues. CDR3 loop: CASSTQGASNEQFF. In nucleotides, the CDR3 is TGTGCCAGCAGTACACAGGGGGCCTCCAATGAGCAGTTCTTC.